This TCR beta chain was obtained from a study of vaccination and CD4 T cells after COVID-19. Regarding this clonotype: The antigen remains undetermined.

Study conclusions and caveats: Researchers report that 304 of 307 vaccine-specific clones in convalescent patients proved spike mono-reactive.

Cultured CD4+ T cells had their DNA profiled by the Oncomine TCR Beta short-read assay. A single record per CDR3 protein comes from TCRdb applying MiXCR to the PCR reads. Of 15,000 to 20,000 distinct CDR3 sequences listed, about half were seen once; the top ten hold roughly 10%. Germline V gene sequence: CDR1 DFQATT, CDR2 SNEGSKA (reference sequence). There are 13 residues in the CDR3. The V gene lost 4 bases and the J gene lost 2 bases, with 8 bases spanning the gap. Treatment reported: approximately nine-day PBMC culture with coronavirus spike peptide pools or control peptides (ViraFEST assay). Dates of PCR positivity, March to December 2020, preceded the US Alpha, Beta and Delta variants.

Source: CD4+ T cells from blood, cultured in vitro, taken before SARS-CoV-2 vaccination. The chain carries TRBV20-1 and TRBJ2-2, with no clear D. This TCR came from a human donor who had recovered from COVID-19. The CDR3 nucleotides are TGCAGTGCTACTCGATCTAACACCGGGGAGCTGTTTTTT. It encodes CSATRSNTGELFF.